This TCR beta chain was captured in a study of T-cell memory formation after mild COVID-19. The study's findings and limits: Contracting clones, day 15 to 85, had balanced CD4/CD8, and later expanders favored CD4+.

This clonotype was recorded at least ten times. What it binds is not known. The V and J ends lost 3 bases and 0 bases respectively, with 7 bases between them. CDR3 length equals 14 residues. Germline V gene data show CDR1 as MNHNS and CDR2 as SASEGT. Constant-segment-primed 5'RACE gave TCR alpha and TCR beta cDNA libraries with sample barcodes and UMIs. TCRdb redid the calling of the 5' RACE reads with MiXCR, one entry per CDR3 protein. This repertoire shows tens of thousands of distinct CDR3 sequences, roughly 10% found once; its top ten account for around 1.1%. J is TRBJ2-3 and V is TRBV6-1; maybe TRBD1 (6 bases). Sequencing input: PBMCs or a T cell subset sorted from them (not recorded which). This TCR derives from a man younger than 35 who had mild COVID-19 (a few samples of this study predate the infection). Cell type and time point are not known. The CDR3 region is CASSEGHSTDTQYF. The DNA for the CDR3 is TGTGCCAGCAGTGAGGGACACAGCACAGATACGCAGTATTTT.